Below, one TCR beta chain is given with its context. This receptor's antigen is unknown. No qualities accompany the bases; no much larger clone lies one base away. The sample originates from a study of blood T cell repertoires in COVID-19 (dated by TCRdb to about 2020). Regarding the complete study: Collaborator samples came from the United States, Italy and Spain and covered acute and convalescent phases of COVID-19. The prospective study material was composed of cDNA or gDNA derived from T cells, B-cell-depleted T cells, or PBMCs. Deeply sampled blood TCRbeta repertoires from subjects exposed to, actively infected with, or recovered from COVID-19 were included in the dataset. The repertoires were made available in a free public database intended to serve as a resource for research on the immune response to SARS-CoV-2. Samples were obtained from the ongoing ImmuneRACE study (first 160 participants) and from 1,000 to 1,500 subjects provided by 6 global collaborators. Nearly every sample came with metadata listing a de-identified subject ID, COVID-19 status, age in years and sex. Where HLA class I and class II types were available, the types were taken from metadata supplied by the sample provider, not from assay-based typing.

Each collaborating institution followed its own protocols to collect whole blood in K2EDTA tubes. For TCRbeta analysis, collaborators shipped samples as frozen whole blood, isolated PBMCs, or DNA extracted from either of those sample types. TCRbeta CDR3 regions were amplified from genomic DNA by means of the immunoSEQ Assay, a bias-controlled multiplex PCR. On the study's bioinformatics: Nucleated cell counts per sample were estimated from amplification of reference gene primers within the assay. Sequence reads were collapsed and filtered to measure the absolute abundance of every unique TCRbeta CDR3 rearrangement. For each sample, productive Simpson clonality was calculated as the square root of Simpson's diversity index across productive rearrangements. The table was pulled from immuneACCESS by TCRdb, which kept in-frame rearrangements only. Such tables lose some clones; where checked, under half of the loss comes from unresolved V genes, and the rest has no known cause. That table is the source of V, J and clone size, and D and trimming were worked out from the DNA. Within this sample are over 70,000 clones, with 76% of them counted one time only. Of the sample, around 7% is held by the ten largest clones.

What the study reported, not specific to this receptor: The quantity of clinical and demographic metadata differed by source and by participant and was supplied without curation.

V is cut by 4 bases and J by 3 bases, and the space between the germline ends is 15 bases. Including cysteine and phenylalanine, the CDR3 has 15 amino acids. Only CDR3 DNA is held: 45 bases, read in frame from base 1. Based on the germline V gene (reference sequence), the CDR1 and CDR2 sequences are SEHNR and FQNEAQ. The rearrangement joined TRBV7-9 to TRBJ1-1, and perhaps TRBD1 as D gene, on 6 matching bases. The specimen was peripheral blood. This receptor was obtained from a man aged 65 to 79 with acute or convalescent COVID-19. The CDR3 corresponds to CASSYREQGDTEAFF. At the DNA level, the sequence is TGTGCCAGCAGCTATAGGGAACAGGGCGACACTGAAGCTTTCTTT. Full variable domain (CDR3 extended with the reference TRBV7-9 and TRBJ1-1 proteins): DTGVSQNPRHKITKRGQNVTFRCDPISEHNRLYWYRQTLGQGPEFLTYFQNEAQLEKSRLLSDRFSAERPKGSFSTLEIQRTEQGDSAMYLCASSYREQGDTEAFFGQGTRLTVV.